Listed below are T cell receptor beta chains from one sample, sequenced in a study of T cell repertoires in cytomegalovirus infection. TCRdb reprocessed the reads with MiXCR, giving one entry per CDR3 protein. The sample holds 450,000 to 600,000 distinct CDR3 sequences; around 10% are singletons and the top ten take roughly 10%. Sequenced: PBMCs. These receptors were collected from a human donor in good health (CMV status not recorded). Some clones in this sample may be carry-over from other donors' samples. CDR3s leave out the opening cysteine and the closing phenylalanine or tryptophan.

j_call,v_call,cdr3_aa
TRBJ1-4,TRBV20-1,SALGAGEDEKLF
TRBJ2-7,TRBV3-1,ASSPRTNVYEQY
TRBJ2-3,TRBV2,ASRWTSGSADTQY
TRBJ2-1,TRBV2,ASSFGSGRAYEQF
TRBJ1-5,TRBV7-6,ASSLSGGQPQH
TRBJ2-1,TRBV5-5,ASSLDGDSYNEQF
TRBJ2-3,TRBV6-2/TRBV6-3,ASSYSRLPSRSGTDTQY
TRBJ1-5,TRBV7-9,ASSQGAGGNQPQH
TRBJ2-1,TRBV6-2/TRBV6-3,ACSSDRNEQF
TRBJ2-2,TRBV5-1,ASSPNGLAGSGELF
TRBJ2-5,TRBV27,ASKEGGGWGTQY
TRBJ1-1,TRBV23-1,ASTEGGSTPAF
TRBJ1-3,TRBV9,ASSTQVQLVGNTIY
TRBJ2-7,TRBV6-5,ASSYREIGYEQY
TRBJ2-7,TRBV12-5,ASGFGTSAYEQY
TRBJ2-7,TRBV30,AWRLSEGLAVTYEQY
TRBJ2-3,TRBV7-8,ASSHPLAGEITDTQY
TRBJ1-4,TRBV20-1,SARDRRQGSEKLF
TRBJ2-3,TRBV28,ATRLYSTDTQY
TRBJ1-3,TRBV11-2,ASSTRGSGNTIY
TRBJ1-2,TRBV18,ASSPPRTTGDYGYT
TRBJ2-7,TRBV7-9,ASSGQGGSYEQY
TRBJ2-7,TRBV7-2,ASSFGTSVPYEQY
TRBJ2-7,TRBV6-1,ASSHAHSGTRVEQY
TRBJ1-1,TRBV27,ASSLGIRGAEAF
TRBJ2-7,TRBV7-8,ASSLRVQGAYEQY
TRBJ2-5,TRBV2,ASRPGARETQY
TRBJ2-1,TRBV7-2,ASSSRGGMGHEQF
TRBJ2-1,TRBV6-5,ASSLGLAVDYNEQF
TRBJ2-7,TRBV4-2,ASSPRDSPSDEQY
TRBJ2-3,TRBV20-1,SARVYGSGERGDTQY
TRBJ2-3,TRBV19,ASTSGGTTDTQY
TRBJ2-3,TRBV7-6,ASSLVSGLATDTQY
TRBJ2-3,TRBV7-9,ASSPSMGASGRDTQY
TRBJ1-3,TRBV7-2,ASSPLLGSGNTIY
TRBJ2-1,TRBV12-3/TRBV12-4,ASSLMPLQSSYNEQF
TRBJ2-7,TRBV7-9,ASSLGVTYEQY
TRBJ2-1,TRBV7-3,ASSLSRNSYNEQF
TRBJ2-5,TRBV12-3/TRBV12-4,ASSSAPPGAVETQY
TRBJ2-7,TRBV20-1,SAPSSGMSSYEQY
TRBJ1-1,TRBV18,ASFAPQGGNTEAF